This T cell receptor beta chain was retrieved from a study of cytomegalovirus exposure and HLA in healthy donors. 13 Jbeta primers and 60 Vbeta primers were used for the PCR. The data were produced by immunoSEQ multiplex PCR, yet TCRdb's version contains in-frame clones alone and is incomplete. This sample's table has about 110,000 clones. There are 14 residues in the CDR3. Whole-study findings and limits: Sequencing had likely introduced a cluster of highly shared sequence variants as an artifact.

Of note for this clone: Its antigen remains unidentified.

The clonotype comes from a man aged 50-59 years in good health and CMV-seronegative. The sequenced material came from PBMCs. The chain uses TRBV5-7 and TRBJ2-5, with D perhaps matching TRBD1 (6 bases). The end of the DNA fits TRBJ2-7 better, so the J call may be wrong. TRBV5-7 is reported as an ORF; its role is uncertain. The CDR3 DNA sequence: TGTGCCAGCAGCTTGGAACAGGGAGCTAACGAGCAGTACTTC. Its protein is CASSLEQGANEQYF.